The source of this T cell receptor beta chain is a study of blood T cell repertoires in COVID-19. The junction had 2 bases not matched to a gene; V was cut back by 0 bases and J by 5 bases. The CDR3 runs to 15 residues. Germline CDR1 reads SGHRS; CDR2 reads YFSETQ. Profiling relied on immunoSEQ multiplex PCR, and the TCRdb table lists in-frame clones only, not all of them. The sample shows some 200,000 clones, around three quarters of them seen only once. The sequencing sample was made of peripheral blood. The chain is built from TRBV5-1 and TRBJ2-2; 9 bases are shared with TRBD1. The clonotype originates from a woman in her seventies with acute or convalescent COVID-19. The CDR3 DNA follows: TGCGCCAGCAGCTTGGGGGGACAGGGAACCGGGGAGCTGTTTTTT. This gives the protein CASSLGGQGTGELFF.